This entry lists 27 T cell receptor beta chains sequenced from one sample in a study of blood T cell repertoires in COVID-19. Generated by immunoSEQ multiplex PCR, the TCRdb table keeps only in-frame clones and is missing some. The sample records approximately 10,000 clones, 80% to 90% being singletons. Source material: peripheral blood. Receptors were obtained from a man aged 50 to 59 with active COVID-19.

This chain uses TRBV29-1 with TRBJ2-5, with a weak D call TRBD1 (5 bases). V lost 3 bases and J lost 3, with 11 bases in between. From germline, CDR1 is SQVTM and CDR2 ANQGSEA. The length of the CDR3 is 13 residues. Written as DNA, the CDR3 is TGCAGCGTTGAGGGGCGTTTGGAAGAGACCCAGTACTTC. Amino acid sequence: CSVEGRLEETQYF.

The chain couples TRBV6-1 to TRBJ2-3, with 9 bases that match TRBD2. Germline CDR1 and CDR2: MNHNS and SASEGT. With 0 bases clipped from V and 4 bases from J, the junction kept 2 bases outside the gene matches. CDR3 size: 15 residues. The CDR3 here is CASSEASGSPDTQYF. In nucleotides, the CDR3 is TGTGCCAGCAGTGAAGCTAGCGGGAGCCCAGATACGCAGTATTTT.

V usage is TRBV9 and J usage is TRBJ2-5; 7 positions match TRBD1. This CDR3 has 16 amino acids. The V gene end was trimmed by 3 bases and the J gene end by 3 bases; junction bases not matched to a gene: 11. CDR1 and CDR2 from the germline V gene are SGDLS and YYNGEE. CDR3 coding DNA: TGTGCCAGCAGCGCACAACTACAGGGGCCAGAAGAGACCCAGTACTTC. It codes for CASSAQLQGPEETQYF.

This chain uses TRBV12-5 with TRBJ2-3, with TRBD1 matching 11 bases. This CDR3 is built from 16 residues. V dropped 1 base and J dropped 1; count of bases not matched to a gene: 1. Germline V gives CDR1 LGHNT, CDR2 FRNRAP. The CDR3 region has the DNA TGTGCTAGTGGTTTGGGGACAGGGGGCCGCACAGATACGCAGTATTTT. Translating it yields CASGLGTGGRTDTQYF.

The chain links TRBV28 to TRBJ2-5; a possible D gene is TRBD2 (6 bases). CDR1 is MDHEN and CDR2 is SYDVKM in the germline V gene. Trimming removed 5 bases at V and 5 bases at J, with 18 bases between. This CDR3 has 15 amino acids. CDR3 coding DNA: TGTGCCAGCAGTCCCCACCGGGAGATCAGGGAGACCCAGTACTTC. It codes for CASSPHREIRETQYF.

The CDR3 DNA follows: TGTGCCAGCAGTTTTGGAACAGGTTTGGGTGAAAAACTGTTTTTT. It codes for CASSFGTGLGEKLFF. The V call is TRBV28, the J call TRBJ1-4, with a tentative D call TRBD1 (5 bases). The CDR3 runs 15 residues. CDR1 and CDR2 (germline): MDHEN, SYDVKM. With 3 bases removed from V and 7 bases from J, the gap between germline ends came to 15 bases. Combining the CDR3 with reference TRBV28 and TRBJ1-4 gives the whole variable domain DVKVTQSSRYLVKRTGEKVFLECVQDMDHENMFWYRQDPGLGLRLIYFSYDVKMKEKGDIPEGYSVSREKKERFSLILESASTNQTSMYLCASSFGTGLGEKLFFGSGTQLSVL.

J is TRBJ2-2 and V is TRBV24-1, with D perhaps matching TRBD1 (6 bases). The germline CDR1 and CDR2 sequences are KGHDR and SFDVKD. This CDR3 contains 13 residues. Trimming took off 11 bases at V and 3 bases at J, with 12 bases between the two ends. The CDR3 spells CAIQGRDTGELFF. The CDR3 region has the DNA TGTGCCATCCAGGGGCGCGACACCGGGGAGCTGTTTTTT.

In DNA, the CDR3 is TGTGCCAGCAGCCAAGAGGGACAGGGGTCTAACACCGGGGAGCTGTTTTTT. Protein: CASSQEGQGSNTGELFF. The chain employs TRBV4-2 and TRBJ2-2; 10 positions match TRBD1. The CDR3 runs 17 residues. Unmatched junction bases numbered 3, after V lost 0 bases and J lost 2 bases. Germline assignment: CDR1 LGHNA and CDR2 YNFKEQ.

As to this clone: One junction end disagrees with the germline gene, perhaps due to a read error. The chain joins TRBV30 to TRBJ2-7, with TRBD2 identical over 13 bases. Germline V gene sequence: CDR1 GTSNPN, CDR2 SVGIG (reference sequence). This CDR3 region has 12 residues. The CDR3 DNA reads TGTGCCTGGAGTCGACTAGCGGGGGGTCTGGACTTC. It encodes CAWSRLAGGLDF. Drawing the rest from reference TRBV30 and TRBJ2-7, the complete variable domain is SQTIHQWPATLVQPVGSPLSLECTVEGTSNPNLYWYRQAAGRGLQLLFYSVGIGQISSEVPQNLSASRPQDRQFILSSKKLLLSDSGFYLCAWSRLAGGLDFGPGTRLTVT.

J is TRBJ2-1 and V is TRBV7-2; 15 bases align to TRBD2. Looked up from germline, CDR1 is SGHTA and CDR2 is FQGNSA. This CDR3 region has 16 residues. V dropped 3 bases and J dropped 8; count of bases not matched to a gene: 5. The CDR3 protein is CASSFGTSGRNDEQFF. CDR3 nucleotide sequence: TGTGCCAGCAGCTTCGGGACTAGCGGGAGGAATGATGAGCAGTTCTTC. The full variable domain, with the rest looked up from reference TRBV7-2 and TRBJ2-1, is GAGVSQSPSNKVTEKGKDVELRCDPISGHTALYWYRQSLGQGLEFLIYFQGNSAPDKSGLPSDRFSAERTGGSVSTLTIQRTQQEDSAVYLCASSFGTSGRNDEQFFGPGTRLTVL.

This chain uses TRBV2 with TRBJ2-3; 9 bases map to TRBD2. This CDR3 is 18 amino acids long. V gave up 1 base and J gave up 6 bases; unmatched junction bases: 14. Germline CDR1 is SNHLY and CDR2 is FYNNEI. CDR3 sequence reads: CASSEGPSGTLDSDTQYF. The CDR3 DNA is TGTGCCAGCAGTGAAGGCCCTAGCGGGACCCTCGATTCGGATACGCAGTATTTT.

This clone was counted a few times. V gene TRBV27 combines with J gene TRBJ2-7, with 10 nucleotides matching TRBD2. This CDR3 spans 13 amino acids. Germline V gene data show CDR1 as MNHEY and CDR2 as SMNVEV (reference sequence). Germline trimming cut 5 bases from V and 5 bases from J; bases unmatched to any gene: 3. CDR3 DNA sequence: TGTGCCAGCAGTGGGACTAGCGAAGACGAGCAGTACTTC. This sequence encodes CASSGTSEDEQYF.

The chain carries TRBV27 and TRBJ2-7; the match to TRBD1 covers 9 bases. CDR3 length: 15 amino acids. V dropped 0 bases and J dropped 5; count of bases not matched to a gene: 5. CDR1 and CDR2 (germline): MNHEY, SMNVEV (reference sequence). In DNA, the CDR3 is TGTGCCAGCAGTTTATCTTGGGACAGGGTCAACGAGCAGTACTTC. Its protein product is CASSLSWDRVNEQYF.

In DNA, the CDR3 is TGTGCCATCAGTGGACAGGGTGCTGGGGCCAACGTCCTGACTTTC. Its translation: CAISGQGAGANVLTF. The chain employs TRBV10-3 and TRBJ2-6; TRBD1 matches at 7 bases. J lost 2 bases, V lost 4 bases, and 2 bases had no gene match. Germline V gene sequence: CDR1 ENHRY, CDR2 SYGVKD. The CDR3 length is 15 residues.

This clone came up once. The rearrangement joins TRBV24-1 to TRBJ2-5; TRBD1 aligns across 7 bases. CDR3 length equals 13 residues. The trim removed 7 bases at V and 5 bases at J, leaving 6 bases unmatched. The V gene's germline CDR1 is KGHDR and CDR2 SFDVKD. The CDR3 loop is CATSGDRVETQYF. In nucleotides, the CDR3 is TGTGCCACCAGCGGAGACAGGGTCGAGACCCAGTACTTC.

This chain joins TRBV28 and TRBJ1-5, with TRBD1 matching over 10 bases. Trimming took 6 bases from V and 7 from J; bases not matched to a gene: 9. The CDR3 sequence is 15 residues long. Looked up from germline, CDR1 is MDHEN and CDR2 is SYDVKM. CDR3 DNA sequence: TGTGCCAGCAGCCGAGAAGGACAGGGGGGCCAGCCCCAGCATTTT. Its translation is CASSREGQGGQPQHF.

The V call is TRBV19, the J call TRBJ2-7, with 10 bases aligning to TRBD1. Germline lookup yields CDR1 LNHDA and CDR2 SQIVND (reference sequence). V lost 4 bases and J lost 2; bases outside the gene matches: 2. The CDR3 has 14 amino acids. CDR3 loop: CASSTGTGAYEQYF. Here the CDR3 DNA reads TGTGCCAGTAGTACCGGGACAGGGGCCTACGAGCAGTACTTC.

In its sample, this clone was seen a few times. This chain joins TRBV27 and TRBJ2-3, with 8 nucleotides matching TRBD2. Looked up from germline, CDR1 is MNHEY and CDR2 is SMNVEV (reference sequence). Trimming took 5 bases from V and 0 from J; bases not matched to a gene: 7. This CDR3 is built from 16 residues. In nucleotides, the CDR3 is TGTGCCAGCAGTCCGACTAGCGAGCCCAGCACAGATACGCAGTATTTT. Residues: CASSPTSEPSTDTQYF.

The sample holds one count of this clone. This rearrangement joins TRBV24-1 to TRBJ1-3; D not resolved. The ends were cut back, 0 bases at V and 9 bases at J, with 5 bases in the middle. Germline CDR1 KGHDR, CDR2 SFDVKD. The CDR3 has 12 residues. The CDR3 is CATSDLTGTIYF. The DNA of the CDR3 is TGTGCCACCAGTGATTTGACGGGCACCATATATTTT.

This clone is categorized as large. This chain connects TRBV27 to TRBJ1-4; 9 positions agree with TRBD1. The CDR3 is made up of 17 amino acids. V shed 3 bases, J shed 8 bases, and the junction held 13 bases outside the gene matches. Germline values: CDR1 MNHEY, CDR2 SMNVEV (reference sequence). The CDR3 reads CASSLDSTGGVGEKLFF. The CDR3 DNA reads TGTGCCAGCAGTTTGGACTCGACAGGGGGAGTAGGGGAAAAACTGTTTTTT.

Written as DNA, the CDR3 is TGTGCCAGCAGGGAGGTGGGGAACACCGGGGAGCTGTTTTTT. Encoded protein: CASREVGNTGELFF. J is TRBJ2-2 and V is TRBV7-8; perhaps TRBD2 as D (5 bases). V dropped 6 bases and J dropped 1 base, with 9 bases sitting between them. Germline CDR1 and CDR2: SGHVS and FQNEAQ. CDR3 size: 14 residues.

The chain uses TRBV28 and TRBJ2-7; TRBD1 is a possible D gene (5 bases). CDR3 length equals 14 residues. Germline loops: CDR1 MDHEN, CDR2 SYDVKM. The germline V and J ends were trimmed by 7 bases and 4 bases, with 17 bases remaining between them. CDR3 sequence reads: CASIGQSGLYEQYF. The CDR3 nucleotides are TGTGCCAGCATCGGACAATCTGGCCTTTACGAGCAGTACTTC.

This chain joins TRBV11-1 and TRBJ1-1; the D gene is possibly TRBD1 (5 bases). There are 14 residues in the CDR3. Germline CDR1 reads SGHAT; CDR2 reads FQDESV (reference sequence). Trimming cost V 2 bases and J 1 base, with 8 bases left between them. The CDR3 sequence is CASSLTGGNTEAFF. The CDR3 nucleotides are TGTGCCAGCAGCTTAACAGGTGGGAACACTGAAGCTTTCTTT.

CDR3 amino acids: CASRGGGLNTEAFF. CDR3 DNA: TGTGCCAGCAGGGGTGGGGGGTTAAACACTGAAGCTTTCTTT. This sequence joins TRBV27 and TRBJ1-1; TRBD1 might be the D (5 bases). Germline assignment: CDR1 MNHEY and CDR2 SMNVEV (reference sequence). V dropped 6 bases and J dropped 2 bases, with 13 bases sitting between them. CDR3 length equals 14 residues.

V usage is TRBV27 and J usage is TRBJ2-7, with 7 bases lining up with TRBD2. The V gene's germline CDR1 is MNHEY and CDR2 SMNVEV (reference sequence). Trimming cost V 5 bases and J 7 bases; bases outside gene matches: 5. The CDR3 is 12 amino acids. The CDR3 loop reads CASSPGGLEQYF. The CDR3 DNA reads TGTGCCAGCAGTCCGGGAGGTCTAGAGCAGTACTTC.

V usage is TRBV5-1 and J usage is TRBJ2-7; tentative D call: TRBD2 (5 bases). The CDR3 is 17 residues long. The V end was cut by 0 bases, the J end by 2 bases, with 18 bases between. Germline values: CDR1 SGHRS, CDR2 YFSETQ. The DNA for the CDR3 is TGCGCCAGCAGCTTGGCTTCGGCGCTAGCCGATCCCTACGAGCAGTACTTC. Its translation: CASSLASALADPYEQYF.

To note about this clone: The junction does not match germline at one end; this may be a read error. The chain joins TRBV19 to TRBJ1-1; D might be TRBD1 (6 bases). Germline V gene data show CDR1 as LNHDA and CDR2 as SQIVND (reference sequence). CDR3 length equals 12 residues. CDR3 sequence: CASSILPGQSVF. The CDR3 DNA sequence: TGTGCCAGTAGTATACTGCCGGGACAAAGCGTCTTT.